The clone carrying this TCR beta chain was seen repeatedly, ten times or more. What it recognizes is unknown. This specimen belongs to a study of T cells in Graves' hyperthyroidism and ophthalmopathy. Findings of the study overall: Blood also showed most of the thyroid clonotypes that were expanded above 0.001.

Regions amplified from RNA transcripts were the TCR beta CDR3 regions. First-round RT-PCR with HTBI primers amplified the TCR CDR3 region. TCRdb reanalysed the multiplex PCR reads using MiXCR and keeps one entry per CDR3 protein. The repertoire holds some 400,000 distinct CDR3 sequences, with approximately 15% as singletons. Trimming stripped 2 bases from V and 9 bases from J, with 11 bases between. Germline assignment: CDR1 MNHNS and CDR2 SASEGT. CDR3 length equals 13 residues. Stable Graves' hyperthyroidism denoted no ophthalmopathy progression over 18 months. Used for diagnoses were clinical symptoms, serum thyroxine and TRAb, thyroid ultrasound and orbital computed tomography.

V is TRBV6-1 and J is TRBJ2-1; D is undetermined. Sequencing was performed on blood. The sequence was obtained from a woman in her sixties or seventies with Graves' hyperthyroidism. This CDR3 is CASSEIVGAEQFF. The CDR3 nucleotides are TGTGCCAGCAGTGAAATAGTAGGCGCTGAGCAGTTCTTC.